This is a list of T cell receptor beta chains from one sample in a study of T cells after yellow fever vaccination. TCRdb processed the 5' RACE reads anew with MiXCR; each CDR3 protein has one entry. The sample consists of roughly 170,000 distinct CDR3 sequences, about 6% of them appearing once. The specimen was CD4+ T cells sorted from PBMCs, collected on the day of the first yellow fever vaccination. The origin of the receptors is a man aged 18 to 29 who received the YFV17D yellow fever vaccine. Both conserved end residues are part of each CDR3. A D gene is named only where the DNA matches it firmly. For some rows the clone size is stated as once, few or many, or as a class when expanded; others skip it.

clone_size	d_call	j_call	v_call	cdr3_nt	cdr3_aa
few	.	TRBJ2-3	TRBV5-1	TGCGCCAGCAGCTCCTCCGGGGCTAGAGCCACAGATACGCAGTATTTT	CASSSSGARATDTQYF
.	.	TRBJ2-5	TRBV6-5	TGTGCCAGCAGTAGTCAAGTATACGTCCGCGGGACCCAGTACTTC	CASSSQVYVRGTQYF
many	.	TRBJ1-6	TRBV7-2	TGTGCCAGCAACGAGCCCCCTGGTTCACCCCTCCACTTT	CASNEPPGSPLHF
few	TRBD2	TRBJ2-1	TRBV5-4	TGTGCCAGCACCCCGGGGGTAGCGGGGGACAATGAGCAGTTCTTC	CASTPGVAGDNEQFF
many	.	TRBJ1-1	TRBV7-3	TGTGCCAGCAGCTTAACACGGGGACGAGGAGCTTTCTTT	CASSLTRGRGAFF
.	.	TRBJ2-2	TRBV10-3	TGTGCCATCAGTGAGTCAACTAACACCGGGGAGCTGTTTTTT	CAISESTNTGELFF
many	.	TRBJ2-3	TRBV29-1	TGCAGCGTTGCTATAGACCGCACAGATACGCAGTATTTT	CSVAIDRTDTQYF
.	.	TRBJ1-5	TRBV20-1	TGCAGTGCCAGAGAGGATAGCAATCAGCCCCAGCATTTT	CSAREDSNQPQHF
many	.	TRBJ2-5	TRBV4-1	TGTGCCAGCTCACACCCCCTAGAGACCCAGTACTTC	CASSHPLETQYF
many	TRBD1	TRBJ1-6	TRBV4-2	TGTGCCAGCAGCCAAGAAAGTCGGACAGGGGGGCAACCCCTCCACTTT	CASSQESRTGGQPLHF
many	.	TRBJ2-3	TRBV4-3	TGCGCCAGCAGCCAAGTGGGGGGCGCGGGCACAGATACGCAGTATTTT	CASSQVGGAGTDTQYF
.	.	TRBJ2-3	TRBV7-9	TGTGCCAGCAGCTTAGATGGGGGGGCGTATGATACGCAGTATTTT	CASSLDGGAYDTQYF
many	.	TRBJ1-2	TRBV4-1	TGCGCCAGCAGCCAAGGATCTGGCGGTACCTATGGCTACACCTTC	CASSQGSGGTYGYTF
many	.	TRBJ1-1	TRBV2	TGTGCCAGCAGTGGAAGGAGGGCCGGGGCCACTGAAGCTTTCTTT	CASSGRRAGATEAFF
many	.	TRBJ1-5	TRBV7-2	TGTGCCAGCAGCTTAGCTGATGGGACAAATCAGCCCCAGCATTTT	CASSLADGTNQPQHF
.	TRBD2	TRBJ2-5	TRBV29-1	TGCAGCGGCGGGACTAGCGGGGGGGAGACCCAGTACTTC	CSGGTSGGETQYF
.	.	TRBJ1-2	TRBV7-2	TGTGCCAGCAGCTTAGAAAAGGGTCGGGATGGCTACACCTTC	CASSLEKGRDGYTF
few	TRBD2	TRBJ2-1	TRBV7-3	TGTGCCAGCAGCAGACTAGCGGGGGCCTCCTCCTACAATGAGCAGTTCTTC	CASSRLAGASSYNEQFF
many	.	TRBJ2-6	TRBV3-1	TGTGCCAGCAGCCAAGATCTAGGGGTCCTGACTTTC	CASSQDLGVLTF
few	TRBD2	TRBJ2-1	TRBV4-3	TGCGCCAGCAGCCGCCGGGAATTCCTCGGGACTAGCGGGACCTACAATGAGCAGTTCTTC	CASSRREFLGTSGTYNEQFF
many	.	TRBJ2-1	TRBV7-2	TGTGCCAGCCAACTTTCGGGGGCACAGAATGAGCAGTTCTTC	CASQLSGAQNEQFF
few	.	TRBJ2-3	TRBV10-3	TGTGCCATCAGTGAGTCGAGGGCAGATACGCAGTATTTT	CAISESRADTQYF
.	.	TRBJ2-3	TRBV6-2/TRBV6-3	TGTGCCAGCACGCCAGCGGGTACTATCACAGATACGCAGTATTTT	CASTPAGTITDTQYF
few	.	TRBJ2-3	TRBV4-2	TGTGCCAGCAGCCGCGAGTGGGGTGGGGGCACAGATACGCAGTATTTT	CASSREWGGGTDTQYF
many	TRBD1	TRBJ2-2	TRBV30	TGTGCCTGGGTCCCCGGACAGGGGGCACCCGGGGAGCTGTTTTTT	CAWVPGQGAPGELFF
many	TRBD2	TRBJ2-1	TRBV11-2	TGTGCCAGCAGCACCGGACTAGCGCCCCAATGGGCGCAGTTCTTC	CASSTGLAPQWAQFF
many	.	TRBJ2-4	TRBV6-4	TGTGCCAGCAGTGACTCGAAACCGGAATTGGGCATTCAGTACTTC	CASSDSKPELGIQYF
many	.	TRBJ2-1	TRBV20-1	TGCAGTGCGAGTCCCGGGACCCCAGGGGATGAGCAGTTCTTC	CSASPGTPGDEQFF
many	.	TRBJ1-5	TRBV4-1	TGCGCCAGCAGCCAAATACTAAGAGGACGGAAGCATTTT	CASSQILRGRKHF
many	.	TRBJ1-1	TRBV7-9	TGTGCCAGCAGCGAGGGAGGAGGGGCCGAGACTGAAGCTTTCTTT	CASSEGGGAETEAFF
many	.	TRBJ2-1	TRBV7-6	TGTGCCAGCAGCTCCAGATTAAAAACTACCTCCTACAATGAGCAGTTCTTC	CASSSRLKTTSYNEQFF
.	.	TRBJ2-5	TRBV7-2	TGTGCCAGCAGCTATGGTACCCAAGAGACCCAGTACTTC	CASSYGTQETQYF
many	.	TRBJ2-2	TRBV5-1	TGCGCCAGCAGCTGGAGCCGAGAGCTAGGGCTGTTTTTT	CASSWSRELGLFF
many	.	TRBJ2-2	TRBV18	TGTGCCAGCTCACTTCAGGGGACTCCCGGGGAGCTGTTTTTT	CASSLQGTPGELFF
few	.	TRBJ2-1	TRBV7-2	TGTGCCAGCAGCGGACAAAGCATGGTTGTAGGGGTCAATGAGCAGTTCTTC	CASSGQSMVVGVNEQFF
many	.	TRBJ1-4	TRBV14	TGTGCCAGCAGCCAGGCCTACGGGCGGTCCAGGGCAACTAATGAAAAACTGTTTTTT	CASSQAYGRSRATNEKLFF
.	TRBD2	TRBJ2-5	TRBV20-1	TGCAGTGCTTCTCTGGCGGGGGGCCAAGAGACCCAGTACTTC	CSASLAGGQETQYF
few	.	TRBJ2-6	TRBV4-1	TGCGCCAGCAGCCGAACGGGACCCAGTGCTGGGGCCAACGTCCTGACTTTC	CASSRTGPSAGANVLTF
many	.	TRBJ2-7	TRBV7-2	TGTGCCAGCAGCTCCCAGGTGGCTAGTAAACCCTACGAGCAGTACTTC	CASSSQVASKPYEQYF
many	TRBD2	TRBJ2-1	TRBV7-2	TGTGCCAGCAGCTGGGGACTACCCGAGGAGCAGTTCTTC	CASSWGLPEEQFF
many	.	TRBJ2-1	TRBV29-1	TGCAGCGGTGCGACCCCAGGAGTATACAATGAGCAGTTCTTC	CSGATPGVYNEQFF
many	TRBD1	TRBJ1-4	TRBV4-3	TGCGCCAGCAGCCCGATCCCGGGACAGGGAGATGAAAAACTGTTTTTT	CASSPIPGQGDEKLFF
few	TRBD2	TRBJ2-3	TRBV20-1	TGCAGTGCTAGTAACCCAGCGGGGGTCACAGATACGCAGTATTTT	CSASNPAGVTDTQYF
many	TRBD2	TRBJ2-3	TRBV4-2	TGTGCCAGCAGCCAAGGCGTAGCGGGGGGGACAGATACGCAGTATTTT	CASSQGVAGGTDTQYF